These T cell receptor beta chains were read from a single sample in a study of OX40 agonist ivuxolimab in advanced cancers. Some clones are missing from TCRdb's copy, which holds only in-frame ones; the method was immunoSEQ multiplex PCR. There are under 25,000 clones in the sample; roughly 80% occur only once, and 30% to 40% lies in the top ten. Sequencing used CD4+ or CD8+ T cells sorted from blood, obtained in a trial of the OX40 agonist ivuxolimab. Source of these receptors: an adult with an advanced solid tumor such as melanoma, head and neck, liver or kidney cancer. Each CDR3 is given with its conserved first and last residue. The D gene is left open where the match is weak. Clone size is stated in some rows and not others, as once, few, many or a class when expanded.

v_call,d_call,j_call,clone_size,cdr3_aa,cdr3_nt
TRBV5-1,TRBD2,TRBJ2-7,-,CASSLDSRVAGIYEQYF,TGCGCCAGCAGCTTGGATTCGAGGGTAGCGGGGATCTACGAGCAGTACTTC
TRBV2,-,TRBJ2-3,medium-sized,CASSGGTASTDTQYF,TGTGCCAGCAGTGGGGGGACGGCTAGCACAGATACGCAGTATTTT
TRBV6-5,TRBD1,TRBJ2-1,-,CASSYGTDYNEQFF,TGTGCCAGCAGTTACGGGACAGATTACAATGAGCAGTTCTTC
TRBV29-1,-,TRBJ1-1,-,CSVEGLNTEAFF,TGCAGCGTTGAAGGGTTGAACACTGAAGCTTTCTTT
TRBV4-2,TRBD2,TRBJ2-2,-,CASSQDGGGKTGELFF,TGTGCCAGCAGCCAAGACGGGGGAGGGAAAACCGGGGAGCTGTTTTTT
TRBV5-1,TRBD1,TRBJ1-1,-,CASSRTDREYGEAFF,TGCGCCAGCAGCCGCACGGACAGGGAATACGGTGAAGCTTTCTTT
TRBV19,-,TRBJ1-2,-,CASSTGTNGYTF,TGTGCCAGTAGTACTGGGACGAACGGCTACACCTTC
TRBV6-5,-,TRBJ2-7,-,CASSRSYEQYF,TGTGCCAGCAGTCGCTCCTACGAGCAGTACTTC
TRBV7-9,-,TRBJ2-1,-,CASSQYSSYNEQFF,TGTGCCAGCAGTCAGTATAGCTCCTACAATGAGCAGTTCTTC
TRBV5-1,-,TRBJ1-1,-,CASSWDGNTEAFF,TGCGCCAGCAGCTGGGACGGCAACACTGAAGCTTTCTTT
TRBV5-6,-,TRBJ1-5,-,CASSLWGNQPQHF,TGTGCCAGCAGCTTGTGGGGCAATCAGCCCCAGCATTTT